The T cell receptor (beta chain) described here comes from a study of blood T cells in healthy people across ages. Study-wide results and caveats: Across samples, TCR beta diversity tracked strongly with naive T cell percentage. PBMCs went unsorted, and a conclusive naive versus antigen-experienced comparison was therefore prevented.

In regard to this clonotype: Antigen: not known.

V gave up 1 base and J gave up 7 bases, with 8 bases separating them. This CDR3 has 13 amino acids. Germline V gene sequence: CDR1 MNHNS, CDR2 SASEGT. Alongside a J-beta primer mix, a sample-barcoded 5' primer served in a second PCR lasting roughly 7 to 11 cycles. A tag from a template-switch adaptor with 12 random nucleotides marked each cDNA molecule. MiXCR, applied by TCRdb to the 5' RACE reads, yields one record per CDR3 protein. This table has 800,000 to 1,000,000 distinct CDR3 sequences, roughly 50% appearing once. The rearrangement joins TRBV6-1 to TRBJ1-5; weak D call: TRBD1 (5 bases). The receptor's source is a man younger than 45 in good health. Material: blood. CDR3 region: CASSEDWGQPQHF. DNA for the CDR3: TGTGCCAGCAGTGAAGATTGGGGCCAGCCCCAGCATTTT.